The T cell receptor beta chain described here comes from a study of blood T cell repertoires in COVID-19 (dated by TCRdb to the early 2020s). For the study in its entirety: The collaborator samples originated in the United States, Italy and Spain and spanned the acute and convalescent phases of COVID-19. The prospective study material was composed of cDNA or gDNA derived from T cells, B-cell-depleted T cells, or PBMCs. Deeply sampled blood TCRbeta repertoires from subjects exposed to, actively infected with, or recovered from COVID-19 were included in the dataset. The repertoires were released in a freely available public database meant as a resource for research on the immune response to SARS-CoV-2. Samples were obtained from the ongoing ImmuneRACE study (first 160 participants) and from about 1,300 subjects provided by 6 global collaborators. Sample metadata almost always included a de-identified subject ID, COVID-19 status, age in years and sex. Where available, HLA class I and class II types were obtained from metadata supplied by the sample provider rather than from assay-based typing. Study-level results and caveats: Clinical and demographic metadata were provided uncurated, with the amount varying by source and participant.

TCRbeta CDR3 regions were amplified from genomic DNA by means of the immunoSEQ Assay, a bias-controlled multiplex PCR. As for how the authors treated the data: The number of nucleated cells in each sample was estimated by amplification of reference gene primers within the assay. Sequence reads were collapsed and filtered to measure the absolute abundance of every unique TCRbeta CDR3 rearrangement. Productive Simpson clonality was computed per sample as the square root of Simpson's diversity index over productive rearrangements. The table was pulled from immuneACCESS by TCRdb, which kept in-frame rearrangements only. Such tables lose some clones; where checked, under half of the loss comes from unresolved V genes, and the rest has no known cause. V, J and clone size are taken as reported in that table, and D and trimming were inferred from the DNA itself. In all, the sample holds around 100,000 clones, and 90% to 95% of those were seen once. Of the sample, more than 1.5% is held by the ten largest clones.

Remarks on this clone: Its antigen is unknown. No much larger clone is present one base from it, and per-base qualities are unavailable.

Whole blood was collected in K2EDTA tubes by collaborating institutions according to the institutions' own protocols. Collaborator samples were shipped for TCRbeta analysis as frozen whole blood, isolated PBMCs, or DNA extracted from either sample type. The CDR3 covers 16 residues, taking in both the cysteine and the phenylalanine. Left in the record is the CDR3 DNA by itself, 48 bases read in frame from the first base. The V and J ends are trimmed by 2 bases and 7 bases, leaving 15 bases between them. CDR1 and CDR2 were assigned from the germline V gene as MNHEY and SVGAGI. The source of this sequence is a human donor with active COVID-19. The donor label of this sample is uncertain. The sample taken for sequencing was peripheral blood. This chain is built from TRBV6-5 and TRBJ1-6; too little of a D gene remains to name it. Here is the DNA: TGTGCCAGCAGTTACGGTCCCAGTCTTCAGAATTCACCCCTCCACTTT. Its translation reads: CASSYGPSLQNSPLHF.